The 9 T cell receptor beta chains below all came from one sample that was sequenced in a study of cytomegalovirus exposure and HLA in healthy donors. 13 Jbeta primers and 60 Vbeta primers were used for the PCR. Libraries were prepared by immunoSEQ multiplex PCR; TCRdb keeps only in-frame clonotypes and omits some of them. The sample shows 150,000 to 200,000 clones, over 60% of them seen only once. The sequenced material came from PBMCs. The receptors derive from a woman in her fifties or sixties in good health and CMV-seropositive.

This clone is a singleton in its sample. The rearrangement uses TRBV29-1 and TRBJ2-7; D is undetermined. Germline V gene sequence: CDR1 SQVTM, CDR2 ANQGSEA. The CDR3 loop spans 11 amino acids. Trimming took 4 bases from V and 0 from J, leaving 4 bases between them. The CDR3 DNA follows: TGCAGCGTTGCCAGCTCCTACGAGCAGTACTTC. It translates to CSVASSYEQYF.

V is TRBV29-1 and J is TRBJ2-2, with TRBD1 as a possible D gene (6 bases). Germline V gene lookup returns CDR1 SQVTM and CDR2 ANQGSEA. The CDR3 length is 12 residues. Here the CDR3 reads CSADRNTGELFF. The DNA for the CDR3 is TGCAGTGCGGACAGGAACACCGGGGAGCTGTTTTTT.

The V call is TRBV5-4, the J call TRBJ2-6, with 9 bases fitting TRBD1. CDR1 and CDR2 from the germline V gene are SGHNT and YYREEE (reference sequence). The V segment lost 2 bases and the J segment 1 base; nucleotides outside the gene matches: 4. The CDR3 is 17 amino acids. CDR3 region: CASSLDRGLSGANVLTF. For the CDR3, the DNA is TGTGCCAGCAGCTTAGACAGGGGGTTATCTGGGGCCAACGTCCTGACTTTC.

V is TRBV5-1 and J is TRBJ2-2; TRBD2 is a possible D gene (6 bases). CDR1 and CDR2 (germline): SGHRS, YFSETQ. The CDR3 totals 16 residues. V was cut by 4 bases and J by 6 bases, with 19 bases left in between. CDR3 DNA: TGCGCCAGCAGCAACCCGACTAGATTTTACGCCGGGGAGCTGTTTTTT. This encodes CASSNPTRFYAGELFF.

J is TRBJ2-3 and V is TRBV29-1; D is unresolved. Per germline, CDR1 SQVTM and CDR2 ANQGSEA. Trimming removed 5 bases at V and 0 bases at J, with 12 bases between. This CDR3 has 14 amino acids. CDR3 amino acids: CSVFRGSSTDTQYF. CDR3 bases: TGCAGCGTTTTCAGAGGATCTAGCACAGATACGCAGTATTTT.

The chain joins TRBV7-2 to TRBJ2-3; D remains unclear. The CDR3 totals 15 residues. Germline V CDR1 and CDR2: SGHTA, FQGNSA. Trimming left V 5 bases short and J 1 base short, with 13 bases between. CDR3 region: CASSPAGLRTDTQYF. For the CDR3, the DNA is TGTGCCAGCAGCCCAGCCGGGTTACGCACAGATACGCAGTATTTT.

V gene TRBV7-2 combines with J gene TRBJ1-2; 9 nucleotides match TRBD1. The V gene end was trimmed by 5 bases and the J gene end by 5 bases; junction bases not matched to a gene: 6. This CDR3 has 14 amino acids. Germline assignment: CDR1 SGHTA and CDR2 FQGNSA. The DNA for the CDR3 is TGTGCCAGCAGCCCCGACAGGGGGGTGTATGGCTACACCTTC. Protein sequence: CASSPDRGVYGYTF.

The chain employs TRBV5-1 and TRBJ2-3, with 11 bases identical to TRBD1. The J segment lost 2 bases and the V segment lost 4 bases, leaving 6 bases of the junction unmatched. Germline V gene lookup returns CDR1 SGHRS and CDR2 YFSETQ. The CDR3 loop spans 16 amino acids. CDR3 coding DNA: TGCGCCAGCAGCCCCGGACAGGGGGCCACCACAGATACGCAGTATTTT. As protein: CASSPGQGATTDTQYF.

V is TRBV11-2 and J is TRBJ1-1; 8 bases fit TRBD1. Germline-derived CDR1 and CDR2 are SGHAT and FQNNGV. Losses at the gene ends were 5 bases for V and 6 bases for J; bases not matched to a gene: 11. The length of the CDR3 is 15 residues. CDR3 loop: CASSQRQGAMSEAFF. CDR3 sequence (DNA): TGTGCCAGCAGCCAACGCCAGGGGGCTATGTCTGAAGCTTTCTTT.